Below are 9 T cell receptor beta chains sequenced from a single sample in a study of shared clonotypes between healthy human individuals. The assay was immunoSEQ multiplex PCR, and TCRdb's table has in-frame clones only and misses some. The profile shows about 800,000 clones, 90% to 98% of them singletons. Terminally differentiated effector memory CD45RA+ cells were excluded by CCR7 positive selection of CD45RO-negative cells. The sample consisted of naive CD8+ T cells sorted from blood. These receptors all come from a man under 40 in good health.

The chain combines TRBV7-6 with TRBJ2-1; a possible D gene is TRBD2 (6 bases). The germline V gene has CDR1 SGHVS and CDR2 FNYEAQ. V was cut by 1 base and J by 7 bases, with 29 bases left in between. The CDR3 spans 20 residues. CDR3 region: CASSLGLAPLAERRWNEQFF. In nucleotides, the CDR3 is TGTGCCAGCAGCTTAGGGTTAGCACCCTTAGCGGAGAGACGGTGGAATGAGCAGTTCTTC.

The V call is TRBV7-3, the J call TRBJ2-3; the match to TRBD2 covers 12 bases. The CDR3 has 16 residues. V was clipped by 5 bases and J by 4 bases; unmatched bases: 7. Germline V CDR1 and CDR2: SGHTA, FQGTGA. DNA for the CDR3: TGTGCCAGCAGCAACCCGACTAGCGGGAGCCCAGATACGCAGTATTTT. Residues: CASSNPTSGSPDTQYF.

The V gene is TRBV7-2, the J gene TRBJ2-7, with D unresolved. Per the germline V gene, CDR1 is SGHTA and CDR2 is FQGNSA. The length of the CDR3 is 13 residues. The V gene lost 7 bases and the J gene lost 0 bases, with 10 bases spanning the gap. The CDR3 DNA reads as TGTGCCAGCACCTTCCCGAGCTCCTACGAGCAGTACTTC. It specifies CASTFPSSYEQYF.

On this clone: This sample also contains other DNA sequences that code for the same CDR3. This rearrangement joins TRBV27 to TRBJ2-7; D unclear. The CDR3 is made up of 13 amino acids. Germline V lookup: CDR1 MNHEY, CDR2 SMNVEV (reference sequence). Between the trimmed V and J ends, which lost 2 bases and 0 bases, there was a span of 5 bases. In nucleotides, the CDR3 is TGTGCCAGCAGTTTAGGTCCCTCCTACGAGCAGTACTTC. Translated, it gives CASSLGPSYEQYF.

This sequence joins TRBV18 and TRBJ2-2; 7 nucleotides agree with TRBD1. The CDR3 runs 16 residues. J gave up 2 bases and V 3 bases, and 6 bases lay outside the gene matches. Germline lookup yields CDR1 KGHSH and CDR2 LQKENI. The DNA of the CDR3 is TGTGCCAGCTCACCGTGGGGACAGATAAACACCGGGGAGCTGTTTTTT. Residues: CASSPWGQINTGELFF.

The rearrangement uses TRBV4-1 and TRBJ1-5, with D possibly being TRBD1 (6 bases). The CDR3 totals 14 residues. CDR1 MGHRA and CDR2 YSYEKL come from the germline V gene. V dropped 3 bases and J dropped 7 bases, with 13 bases sitting between them. The CDR3 DNA reads TGCGCCAGCAGCCAGGGGGCGGGGGACCAGCCCCAGCATTTT. Protein sequence: CASSQGAGDQPQHF.

The J gene is TRBJ2-5, the V gene TRBV4-1; 9 bases agree with TRBD1. The CDR3 has 21 residues. V lost 4 bases to trimming and J lost 0 bases; unmatched junction nucleotides: 21. Per germline, CDR1 MGHRA and CDR2 YSYEKL. This CDR3 is CASSPGTGIGLMSTYQETQYF. The DNA of the CDR3 is TGCGCCAGCAGCCCCGGGACAGGGATAGGCCTAATGTCTACGTACCAAGAGACCCAGTACTTC.

The rearrangement uses TRBV7-6 and TRBJ1-1; D is unresolved. Trimming took off 0 bases at V and 4 bases at J, with 12 bases between the two ends. Germline CDR1 and CDR2: SGHVS and FNYEAQ. CDR3 size: 15 residues. CDR3: CASSLAVGRVTEAFF. The CDR3 coding sequence is TGTGCCAGCAGCTTAGCTGTGGGGAGGGTCACTGAAGCTTTCTTT.

The chain is built from TRBV10-3 and TRBJ2-1; TRBD2 matches 9 bases. Per germline, CDR1 ENHRY and CDR2 SYGVKD. V was clipped by 3 bases and J by 6 bases; unmatched bases: 9. CDR3 length: 16 residues. The CDR3 is CAISELAGGPGNEQFF. CDR3 sequence (DNA): TGTGCCATCAGTGAATTGGCGGGAGGGCCAGGCAATGAGCAGTTCTTC.